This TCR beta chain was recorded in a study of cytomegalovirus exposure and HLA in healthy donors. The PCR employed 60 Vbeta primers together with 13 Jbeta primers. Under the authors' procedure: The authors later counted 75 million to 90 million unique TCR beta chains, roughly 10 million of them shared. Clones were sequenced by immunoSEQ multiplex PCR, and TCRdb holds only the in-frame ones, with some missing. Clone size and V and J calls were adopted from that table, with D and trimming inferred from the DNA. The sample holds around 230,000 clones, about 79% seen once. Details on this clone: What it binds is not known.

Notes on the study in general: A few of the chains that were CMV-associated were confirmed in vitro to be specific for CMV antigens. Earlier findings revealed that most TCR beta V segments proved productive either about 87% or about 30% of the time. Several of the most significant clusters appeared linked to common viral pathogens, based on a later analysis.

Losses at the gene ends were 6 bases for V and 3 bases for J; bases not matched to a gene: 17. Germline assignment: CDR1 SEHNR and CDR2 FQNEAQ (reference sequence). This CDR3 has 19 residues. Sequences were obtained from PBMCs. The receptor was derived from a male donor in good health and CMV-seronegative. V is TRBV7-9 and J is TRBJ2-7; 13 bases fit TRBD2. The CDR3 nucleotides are TGTGCCAGCAGTTCGACAGGGGGAGGACTAGCGGGGGCAGGCTACGAGCAGTACTTC. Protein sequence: CASSSTGGGLAGAGYEQYF.